Below, 21 T cell receptor beta chains from the same sample are listed, as sequenced in a study of control samples from healthy donors and cancer patients. Generated by immunoSEQ multiplex PCR, the TCRdb table keeps only in-frame clones and is missing some. The sample has some 120,000 clones, over 85% seen once. Sequences were obtained from blood. These receptors were collected from a man aged 30 to 39 in good health.

The chain joins TRBV7-9 to TRBJ2-7; 8 bases line up with TRBD1. Per germline, CDR1 SEHNR and CDR2 FQNEAQ (reference sequence). Germline trimming cut 5 bases from V and 6 bases from J; bases unmatched to any gene: 6. This CDR3 comprises 13 residues. The CDR3 coding sequence is TGTGCCAGCAGCCGCCCCGACAGGGGCGAGCAGTACTTC. Protein sequence: CASSRPDRGEQYF.

The gene calls are TRBV6-2 or TRBV6-3 and TRBJ2-7, with D possibly TRBD1 on 6 matching bases. The CDR3 runs 15 residues. Germline loops: CDR1 MNHEY, CDR2 SVGEGT. V was cut by 6 bases and J by 0 bases, with 15 bases left in between. The CDR3 sequence is CASSSGATYSYEQYF. The CDR3 DNA follows: TGTGCCAGCAGCTCAGGGGCTACCTACTCCTACGAGCAGTACTTC.

CDR3 residues: CASSVSPPGFEDTQYF. Written as DNA, the CDR3 is TGTGCCAGCAGCGTATCCCCCCCCGGTTTTGAAGATACGCAGTATTTT. J is TRBJ2-3 and V is TRBV9, with no clear D. Germline V gene data show CDR1 as SGDLS and CDR2 as YYNGEE. V lost 1 base, J lost 5 bases, and 17 bases lay in between. The CDR3 extends over 16 amino acids.

The chain joins TRBV7-9 to TRBJ1-2; perhaps TRBD1 as D (6 bases). Trimming cost V 6 bases and J 6 bases, with 23 bases left between them. The CDR3 totals 16 residues. The germline V gene has CDR1 SEHNR and CDR2 FQNEAQ (reference sequence). The CDR3 region has the DNA TGTGCCAGCAGGACAGACTGGGGGCAGGGGATCAATGGCTACACCTTC. Residues: CASRTDWGQGINGYTF.

The chain recombines TRBV27 with TRBJ2-7, with 7 bases matching TRBD1. V dropped 0 bases and J dropped 9; count of bases not matched to a gene: 11. There are 15 residues in the CDR3. The germline V gene encodes CDR1 MNHEY and CDR2 SMNVEV (reference sequence). Written as DNA, the CDR3 is TGTGCCAGCAGTTTATCGGACAGGCCCTCTTTAGGGCAGTACTTC. It yields the protein CASSLSDRPSLGQYF.

This clone was recorded a few times. The J gene is TRBJ1-4, the V gene TRBV5-1; 7 bases map to TRBD1. Germline CDR1 and CDR2: SGHRS and YFSETQ. Trimming at V came to 0 bases and at J to 2 bases, leaving 1 base not matched to a gene. This CDR3 contains 15 residues. This CDR3 reads CASSLEGATNEKLFF. The CDR3 region has the DNA TGCGCCAGCAGCTTGGAGGGGGCCACTAATGAAAAACTGTTTTTT.

This clone was seen only once. The chain joins TRBV7-9 to TRBJ1-5, with 10 positions matching TRBD1. V lost 5 bases and J lost 2; bases outside the gene matches: 6. CDR3 length: 16 residues. Germline V gene sequence: CDR1 SEHNR, CDR2 FQNEAQ (reference sequence). CDR3 nucleotides: TGTGCCAGCAGCCGAGGGACAGGGGTTGGCAATCAGCCCCAGCATTTT. Amino acid sequence: CASSRGTGVGNQPQHF.

The chain combines TRBV5-6 with TRBJ1-2, with TRBD1 identical over 9 bases. Germline V CDR1 and CDR2: SGHDT, YYEEEE. The CDR3 consists of 15 residues. The ends lost 4 bases at V and 6 bases at J; junction bases unmatched: 10. DNA of the CDR3: TGTGCCAGCAGCCTTAGATCCACAGGGGGCCATGGCTACACCTTC. Translation gives CASSLRSTGGHGYTF. Using reference TRBV5-6 and TRBJ1-2 for the parts outside the CDR3, the full variable domain is DAGVTQSPTHLIKTRGQQVTLRCSPKSGHDTVSWYQQALGQGPQFIFQYYEEEERQRGNFPDRFSGHQFPNYSSELNVNALLLGDSALYLCASSLRSTGGHGYTFGSGTRLTVV.

V gene TRBV30 combines with J gene TRBJ2-3; TRBD1 matches 8 bases. The CDR3 runs to 15 residues. V lost 2 bases, J lost 2 bases, and 6 bases stayed unmatched. The V gene's germline CDR1 is GTSNPN and CDR2 SVGIG (reference sequence). CDR3 bases: TGTGCCTGGAGTACAACAGGGGGACTCACAGATACGCAGTATTTT. It translates to CAWSTTGGLTDTQYF.

This clone was counted once. DNA of the CDR3: TGTGCCAGCAGCCCCACCTCTTCAGGGAGCTATGGCTACACCTTC. It encodes CASSPTSSGSYGYTF. This sequence joins TRBV7-9 and TRBJ1-2, with a weak D call TRBD1 (5 bases). The CDR3 extends over 15 amino acids. Germline assignment: CDR1 SEHNR and CDR2 FQNEAQ (reference sequence). The germline V and J ends were trimmed by 5 bases and 4 bases, with 17 bases remaining between them. Using reference TRBV7-9 and TRBJ1-2 for the parts outside the CDR3, the full variable domain is DTGVSQNPRHKITKRGQNVTFRCDPISEHNRLYWYRQTLGQGPEFLTYFQNEAQLEKSRLLSDRFSAERPKGSFSTLEIQRTEQGDSAMYLCASSPTSSGSYGYTFGSGTRLTVV.

The rearrangement uses TRBV10-1 and TRBJ1-6; D gene unclear. There are 11 residues in the CDR3. The germline gives CDR1 WNHNN, CDR2 SYGVQD (reference sequence). Trimming took 7 bases from V and 7 from J, leaving 5 bases between them. In nucleotides, the CDR3 is TGCGCCAGCAATCAGAATTCACCCCTCCACTTT. This encodes CASNQNSPLHF.

This chain joins TRBV7-9 and TRBJ1-5; 7 bases fit TRBD1. The ends lost 4 bases at V and 9 bases at J; junction bases unmatched: 6. Germline V lookup: CDR1 SEHNR, CDR2 FQNEAQ (reference sequence). The CDR3 totals 13 residues. DNA of the CDR3: TGTGCCAGCAGCTCGACAGGGTCGGGGCCCCAGCATTTT. Translation gives CASSSTGSGPQHF. The complete variable domain, with remaining parts taken from reference TRBV7-9 and TRBJ1-5, reads DTGVSQNPRHKITKRGQNVTFRCDPISEHNRLYWYRQTLGQGPEFLTYFQNEAQLEKSRLLSDRFSAERPKGSFSTLEIQRTEQGDSAMYLCASSSTGSGPQHFGDGTRLSIL.

This chain connects TRBV28 to TRBJ2-3, with D tentatively TRBD1 (6 bases). Trimming removed 5 bases at V and 6 bases at J, with 15 bases between. CDR3 length: 14 amino acids. Germline CDR1 reads MDHEN; CDR2 reads SYDVKM. In DNA form, the CDR3 reads TGTGCCAGCAGTCCTGACAGGTTCAAGGATACGCAGTATTTT. Its protein product is CASSPDRFKDTQYF.

This clone was recorded only once. The chain uses TRBV27 and TRBJ2-7; D remains unclear. CDR3 length: 14 amino acids. Germline CDR1 is MNHEY and CDR2 is SMNVEV (reference sequence). Trimming left V 3 bases short and J 0 bases short, with 9 bases between. The CDR3 is CASSFQMNSYEQYF. The CDR3 bases are TGTGCCAGCAGTTTTCAGATGAACTCCTACGAGCAGTACTTC.

This sequence joins TRBV18 and TRBJ1-1; D may be TRBD1 (6 bases). CDR1 and CDR2 (germline): KGHSH, LQKENI. Trimming took off 4 bases at V and 3 bases at J, with 12 bases between the two ends. The CDR3 totals 14 residues. The CDR3 nucleotides are TGTGCCAGCTCACGGGGGGCGGGCCACACTGAAGCTTTCTTT. Residues: CASSRGAGHTEAFF.

This sequence joins TRBV2 and TRBJ1-1, with D possibly TRBD1 on 5 matching bases. The CDR3 has 13 residues. Germline CDR1 SNHLY, CDR2 FYNNEI. The V and J ends lost 7 bases and 2 bases respectively, with 11 bases between them. This CDR3 is CASMTEHNTEAFF. The CDR3 DNA reads TGTGCCAGCATGACAGAACACAACACTGAAGCTTTCTTT.

V is TRBV15 and J is TRBJ2-7; D call uncertain. The germline V gene encodes CDR1 LNHNV and CDR2 YYDKDF (reference sequence). CDR3 length: 14 amino acids. The V and J ends lost 1 base and 3 bases respectively, with 10 bases between them. CDR3 sequence: CATSRGTAVYEQYF. In DNA, the CDR3 is TGTGCCACCAGCAGAGGGACGGCGGTCTACGAGCAGTACTTC.

The chain carries TRBV12-3 or TRBV12-4 and TRBJ1-1; no firm D call. The CDR3 sequence is 12 residues long. The V gene lost 3 bases and the J gene lost 8 bases, with 10 bases spanning the gap. The CDR3 nucleotides are TGTGCCAGCAGTTTGACGGAGAGAGAAGCTTTCTTT. It yields the protein CASSLTEREAFF.

The gene calls are TRBV5-5 and TRBJ1-5, with 8 bases fitting TRBD1. Germline V gives CDR1 SGHKS, CDR2 YYEKEE (reference sequence). Trimming removed 3 bases from V and 1 base from J; junction bases left unmatched: 6. The CDR3 contains 16 residues. DNA of the CDR3: TGTGCCAGCAGCTCCGACAGGGGAGCCAGCAATCAGCCCCAGCATTTT. Residues: CASSSDRGASNQPQHF. The full variable domain, in which reference TRBV5-5 and TRBJ1-5 provide the parts outside the CDR3, is DAGVTQSPTHLIKTRGQQVTLRCSPISGHKSVSWYQQVLGQGPQFIFQYYEKEERGRGNFPDRFSARQFPNYSSELNVNALLLGDSALYLCASSSDRGASNQPQHFGDGTRLSIL.

The chain uses TRBV12-3 or TRBV12-4 and TRBJ1-6; TRBD1 is a possible D gene (5 bases). The CDR3 has 13 amino acids. Trimming left V 6 bases short and J 14 bases short, with 17 bases between. The CDR3 loop reads CASSARGSRALHF. CDR3 DNA: TGTGCCAGCAGCGCTAGGGGCTCTAGGGCCCTCCACTTT.

CDR3 DNA: TGTGCCAGTAGTATAAAGAGCTTACAGCCCCAGCATTTT. This translates into CASSIKSLQPQHF. V usage is TRBV19 and J usage is TRBJ1-5; D gene uncertain. CDR3 length: 13 residues. Looked up from germline, CDR1 is LNHDA and CDR2 is SQIVND (reference sequence). The V end was cut by 2 bases, the J end by 7 bases, with 9 bases between.